Included here is one TCR beta chain sequence, with context. What this receptor recognizes is not known. Per-base qualities were not stored, and no clone one base away is much larger. After removal of 2 bases from V and 8 bases from J, the junction retains 8 bases not matched to a gene. From a lookup of the germline V gene, CDR1 and CDR2 are SGHTA and FQGNSA. The CDR3, cysteine through phenylalanine, is 15 amino acids long. Only the CDR3 portion is preserved as DNA: 45 bases, with reading frame beginning at the first base. The source of the sample is a study of PD-1 blockade in classical Hodgkin lymphoma (dated by TCRdb to between 2020 and 2021). About the study as a whole: Nivolumab dosing was 3 mg/kg intravenously every 2 weeks, continuing until either disease progression or unacceptable toxicity. The study used TCR beta sequencing and CyTOF to define a peripheral blood immune signature of response to PD-1 blockade in classical Hodgkin lymphoma.

What this sample's time point label stands for: cycle 1 day 1 (C1D1), immediately before nivolumab initiation. Every trial patient had relapsed after autologous stem cell transplantation, and cohorts A, B and C differed in prior brentuximab vedotin exposure. A total of around 59 patients with relapsed/refractory classical Hodgkin lymphoma made up the trial cohort, and each patient's best overall response was complete response, partial response or progressive disease. Trial patients were treated with single-agent nivolumab in the multi-cohort phase II CheckMate 205 trial. An independent review committee assessed best overall response using the 2007 International Working Group response criteria. Trial PBMCs were collected immediately before nivolumab initiation (C1D1) and during therapy at cycle 2 day 1 and cycle 4 day 1. Peripheral blood was collected in 8 mL Vacutainer Cell Preparation Tubes, from which PBMCs were isolated by centrifugation and then cryopreserved.

Genomic DNA was extracted with the Qiagen DNeasy kit from unsorted PBMCs and from negatively selected CD4+ and CD8+ fractions. Using primers that anneal to V and J segments, immunoSEQ multiplex PCR amplified the TCR beta CDR3 regions. A synthetic immune receptor repertoire was used to minimize amplification bias, and any remaining bias was removed computationally after sequencing. In the paper's pipeline: Custom Python scripts were used to quantify repertoire diversity as the Shannon entropy index. Unsorted, CD4+ and CD8+ repertoires were examined separately, except in combined analyses, for which CD4+ and CD8+ sequences were merged in silico. Clonal expansion was defined as at least a 2-fold frequency increase after treatment relative to C1D1, with a pseudocount of 0.5 for undetected baseline clones. Clones with 0 or 1 copy at C1D1 were classified as singleton clones, and clones with 2 or more copies were classified as non-singleton clones. Clones expanded in unsorted samples were assigned a CD4+, CD8+ or unknown annotation through matching of protein sequences in sorted samples from the same patient. Wilcoxon tests were applied to paired samples to test diversity changes from C1D1 to C4D1. TCRdb holds this immuneACCESS table with in-frame rearrangements only. Some clones are missing; in checked studies, unresolved V genes explain under half, and the rest has no known cause. The V and J calls and clone size are taken from that table; D and trimming were inferred from the DNA. The sample table lists 40,000 to 50,000 clones, over 75% of them with a count of one. The ten largest clones take up 13% of the sample.

What the work shows at the level of the full study, not this receptor alone: By C4D1, a significant rise was seen in CD4+ TCR diversity but not in CD8+ TCR diversity (p=0.0027 vs p=0.16), and the rise was most apparent among complete responders (p=0.02). Lower diversity was observed in patients in whom nivolumab was started less than 1 year after ASCT, and these patients were excluded from later analyses so that confounding by immune reconstitution would be avoided. Baseline diversity similar to that of newly diagnosed patients was observed in trial patients achieving complete response, whereas significantly lower diversity was observed in partial responders and progressors. The study covered only a single clinical trial cohort, and the causes of the repertoire differences, possibly disease activity or prior therapy, were still not defined. Baseline TCR diversity was reported to be lower in newly diagnosed patients than in healthy donors and to be lower still in relapsed/refractory patients.

Sequenced material: peripheral blood mononuclear cells (PBMCs), taken at baseline. This receptor was taken from a human donor with classical Hodgkin lymphoma. This chain joins TRBV7-2 to TRBJ1-2; 10 nucleotides in the junction match TRBD1. The nucleotides are TGTGCCAGCAGCTTATCCAGACAGGGGGCGACCGGCTACACCTTC. This yields the protein CASSLSRQGATGYTF.